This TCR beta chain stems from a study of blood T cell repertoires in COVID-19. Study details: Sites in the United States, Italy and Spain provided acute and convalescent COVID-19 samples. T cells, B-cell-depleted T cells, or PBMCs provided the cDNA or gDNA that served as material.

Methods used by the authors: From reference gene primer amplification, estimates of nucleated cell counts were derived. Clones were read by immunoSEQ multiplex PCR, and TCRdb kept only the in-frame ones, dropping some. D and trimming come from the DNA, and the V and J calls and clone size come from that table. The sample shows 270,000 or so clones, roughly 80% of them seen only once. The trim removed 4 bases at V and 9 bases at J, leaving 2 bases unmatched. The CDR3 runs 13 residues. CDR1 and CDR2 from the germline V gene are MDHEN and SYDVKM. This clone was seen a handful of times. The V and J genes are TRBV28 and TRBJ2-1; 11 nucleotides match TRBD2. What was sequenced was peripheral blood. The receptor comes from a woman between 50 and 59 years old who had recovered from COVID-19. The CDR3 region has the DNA TGTGCCAGCAGTTGGGGGACTAGCGGTGAGCAGTTCTTC. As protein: CASSWGTSGEQFF.